This TCR beta chain is drawn from a study of T cell changes during pregnancy in multiple sclerosis (dated by TCRdb to between 2018 and 2021). With regard to the full study: Changes in the T cell repertoire over the course of pregnancy were examined in this study in women with multiple sclerosis.

V is cut by 7 bases and J by 3 bases, and the space between the germline ends is 10 bases. The CDR3, cysteine through phenylalanine, is 11 amino acids long. The DNA shown is the 33-base CDR3, in frame from base 1. Sequences DFQATT (CDR1) and SNEGSKA (CDR2) are obtained from the germline V gene (reference sequence). The library was obtained by the immunoSEQ multiplex PCR assay. This is the immuneACCESS table as TCRdb keeps it, with only in-frame sequences that have V and J called. A part of the clones is gone; compared with another copy, unresolved V genes explain less than half, and the rest is unexplained. Within this sample are around 80,000 clones, with roughly 94% of them counted one time only. The ten top clones hold about 1% of the sample. This clone was seen once. Its antigen target is currently unknown. Base qualities were left out, and no much larger clone turns up one base away.

The TCR comes from a female donor in good health, enrolled as a control in a pregnancy study. The sequences come from peripheral blood, collected in the second trimester of pregnancy. Here the chain combines TRBV20-1 and TRBJ2-7, and possibly TRBD1, on 5 matching bases. The CDR3 reads as follows: CSGLQGYEQYF. The DNA reads as follows: TGCAGTGGTCTCCAGGGCTACGAGCAGTACTTC.